The 28 T cell receptor beta chains listed next were all sequenced from one sample in a study of CXCR3-negative and CXCR3-positive naive CD8 T cells. These receptors are not linked to any known antigen. UMI labels and 5' RACE were used to prepare the TRB cDNA libraries. TCRdb re-called the 5' RACE reads and gives one entry per CDR3 protein, without DNA. The sample totals tens of thousands of distinct CDR3 sequences. Broader study findings: Naive cells with CXCR3 showed TRB CDR3s that were more hydrophobic than those in CXCR3-negative naive cells.

The sequencing input was naive CXCR3+ CD8+ T cells from blood. Documented subset: CD45RO-CCR7+CD27+CD95- naive CD8+ T cells expressing CXCR3 (TNR3+). The receptors come from a human donor in good health. Some clones in this sample may be carry-over from other donors' samples.

The J gene is TRBJ2-3, the V gene TRBV29-1; TCRdb outputs TRBD2, but without DNA this stays unchecked. There are 17 residues in the CDR3. CDR1 is SQVTM, CDR2 ANQGSEA, per germline. The CDR3 is CSVEGLAEIPSTDTQYF.

The chain joins TRBV7-8 to TRBJ2-7; TCRdb names TRBD1, which stays unverified in the absence of DNA. The CDR3 is 15 residues long. Germline V gene sequence: CDR1 SGHVS, CDR2 FQNEAQ. This CDR3 reads CASSNHRTGTYEQYF. Filled out from reference TRBV7-8 and TRBJ2-7, the complete variable domain reads GAGVSQSPRYKVAKRGQDVALRCDPISGHVSLFWYQQALGQGPEFLTYFQNEAQLDKSGLPSDRFFAERPEGSVSTLKIQRTQQEDSAVYLCASSNHRTGTYEQYFGPGTRLTVT.

This chain joins TRBV20-1 and TRBJ2-1; TCRdb names TRBD2, which stays unverified in the absence of DNA. Germline CDR1 is DFQATT and CDR2 is SNEGSKA (reference sequence). The CDR3 consists of 13 residues. CDR3 sequence reads: CSRAGGPKHEQFF.

This sequence joins TRBV29-1 and TRBJ2-7; absent DNA, TCRdb's TRBD2 call cannot be checked. The CDR3 spans 15 residues. Germline V CDR1 and CDR2: SQVTM, ANQGSEA. The CDR3: CSVDGLAGGVYEQYF.

The chain carries TRBV20-1 and TRBJ2-7. Germline loops: CDR1 DFQATT, CDR2 SNEGSKA (reference sequence). The CDR3 is 11 residues long. The chain's CDR3 is CSAIDTYEQYF.

The chain joins TRBV28 to TRBJ2-2; the D call from TCRdb, TRBD2, cannot be confirmed without DNA. CDR3 length equals 16 residues. Germline CDR1 is MDHEN and CDR2 is SYDVKM. This CDR3 is CASSWGAGGNTGELFF.

This chain links TRBV6-2 or TRBV6-3 with TRBJ1-2; the D call of TRBD1 rests on TCRdb alone, since no DNA is present to check it. Germline loops: CDR1 MNHEY, CDR2 SVGEGT. This CDR3 contains 12 residues. Here the CDR3 reads CASGTGQYGYTF.

This chain uses TRBV7-8 with TRBJ1-1; TCRdb selects TRBD1, and the lack of DNA leaves this call unchecked. The CDR3 has 20 residues. Germline V gene data show CDR1 as SGHVS and CDR2 as FQNEAQ. The CDR3 is CASSFRSGGAQGLGNTEAFF. Complete variable domain (other parts from reference TRBV7-8 and TRBJ1-1): GAGVSQSPRYKVAKRGQDVALRCDPISGHVSLFWYQQALGQGPEFLTYFQNEAQLDKSGLPSDRFFAERPEGSVSTLKIQRTQQEDSAVYLCASSFRSGGAQGLGNTEAFFGQGTRLTVV.

The chain combines TRBV27 with TRBJ1-5; TCRdb reports TRBD1, a call that lacks DNA to check it against. The CDR3 extends over 14 amino acids. Germline V gene data show CDR1 as MNHEY and CDR2 as SMNVEV (reference sequence). The CDR3 here is CASSPGYSNQPQHF.

CDR3: CSAPTGGWNEQFF. The chain joins TRBV20-1 to TRBJ2-1; TCRdb reports TRBD2, a call that lacks DNA to check it against. The CDR3 length is 13 residues. CDR1 is DFQATT, CDR2 SNEGSKA, per germline (reference sequence).

V gene TRBV6-6 combines with J gene TRBJ1-5; TCRdb's D gene call, TRBD1, goes unchecked for lack of DNA. CDR3 length: 14 amino acids. Germline-derived CDR1 and CDR2 are MNHNY and SVGAGI (reference sequence). CDR3 residues: CASGTEDSNQPQHF.

The rearrangement joins TRBV20-1 to TRBJ1-1; TCRdb lists TRBD1, though no DNA is available to test this call. CDR1 and CDR2 from the germline V gene are DFQATT and SNEGSKA (reference sequence). The CDR3 contains 13 residues. CDR3 sequence reads: CSAKGGGATEAFF.

The rearrangement links TRBV28 to TRBJ2-7; checking the TCRdb D call of TRBD1 is not possible without DNA. From germline, CDR1 is MDHEN and CDR2 SYDVKM. This CDR3 spans 13 amino acids. The CDR3 reads CASSLTGGYEQYF.

The J gene is TRBJ2-1, the V gene TRBV4-1; TCRdb outputs TRBD1, but without DNA this stays unchecked. CDR3 size: 13 residues. Germline assignment: CDR1 MGHRA and CDR2 YSYEKL. The CDR3: CASSQRQGNEQFF.

The V gene is TRBV3-1, the J gene TRBJ2-5; TCRdb picks TRBD1, but there is no DNA to check that call. This CDR3 is 16 amino acids long. CDR1 and CDR2 (germline): LGHDT, YNNKEL (reference sequence). This chain's CDR3 is CASSQGGGEFRETQYF.

The rearrangement joins TRBV29-1 to TRBJ2-1; the D call from TCRdb, TRBD2, cannot be confirmed without DNA. The CDR3 is 14 residues long. Germline CDR1 reads SQVTM; CDR2 reads ANQGSEA. CDR3 protein: CSVTGTSGNLQQFF.

The chain employs TRBV11-2 and TRBJ1-5; as DNA is missing, the TRBD1 call by TCRdb cannot be tested. This CDR3 has 15 amino acids. Germline CDR1 is SGHAT and CDR2 is FQNNGV. CDR3 region: CASSLMAGSNQPQHF.

V and J are TRBV7-2 and TRBJ2-7; TCRdb's D call of TRBD1 is untestable without DNA. The CDR3 covers 14 residues. Germline CDR1 is SGHTA and CDR2 is FQGNSA. The CDR3 sequence: CASSYISDSHEQYF.

The chain couples TRBV29-1 to TRBJ2-7; TCRdb names TRBD2, which stays unverified in the absence of DNA. Germline values: CDR1 SQVTM, CDR2 ANQGSEA. The CDR3 is 14 amino acids. The CDR3 protein is CSVVSSGDSYEQYF.

The rearrangement joins TRBV15 to TRBJ2-2; TCRdb calls TRBD2, which cannot be checked without DNA. This CDR3 contains 16 residues. Germline assignment: CDR1 LNHNV and CDR2 YYDKDF (reference sequence). Here the CDR3 reads CATSGPTSGGTGELFF.

CDR3: CASSRIGQDGTDTQYF. The rearrangement joins TRBV5-8 to TRBJ2-3; TCRdb reports TRBD1, a call that lacks DNA to check it against. From germline, CDR1 is SGHTS and CDR2 YDEGEE. CDR3 length: 16 amino acids.

The chain combines TRBV6-5 with TRBJ2-1; TCRdb picks TRBD1, but there is no DNA to check that call. The CDR3 runs 13 residues. Germline CDR1 reads MNHEY; CDR2 reads SVGAGI. The CDR3 loop is CASSYGGMYEQFF.

This sequence joins TRBV9 and TRBJ1-3. CDR1 is SGDLS, CDR2 YYNGEE, per germline. CDR3 size: 17 residues. The CDR3: CASSVATGLSSGNTIYF.

The rearrangement links TRBV4-3 to TRBJ1-5; the TRBD1 assignment by TCRdb is unverifiable without DNA. There are 15 residues in the CDR3. From germline, CDR1 is LGHNA and CDR2 YSLEER. The CDR3 spells CASSQDRGIGQPQHF.

This sequence joins TRBV12-3 or TRBV12-4 and TRBJ2-5; as DNA is missing, the TRBD2 call by TCRdb cannot be tested. The CDR3 sequence is 14 residues long. Here the CDR3 reads CASSFAGPQETQYF.

The chain combines TRBV15 with TRBJ2-5; absent DNA, TCRdb's TRBD1 call cannot be checked. Germline loops: CDR1 LNHNV, CDR2 YYDKDF (reference sequence). The CDR3 totals 15 residues. The CDR3 spells CATSRDLGAGETQYF.

The chain is built from TRBV4-3 and TRBJ2-5; absent DNA, TCRdb's TRBD1 call cannot be checked. The CDR3 is made up of 17 amino acids. Germline values: CDR1 LGHNA, CDR2 YSLEER. The CDR3 loop reads CASSRLTGGSEQETQYF.

The rearrangement links TRBV9 to TRBJ2-7; the TCRdb D gene call, TRBD1, has no DNA to confirm it. The CDR3 length is 14 residues. Germline CDR1 SGDLS, CDR2 YYNGEE. This CDR3 is CASATGTGSYEQYF.